Shown below are 16 T cell receptor beta chains from a single sample sequenced in a study of shared clonotypes between healthy human individuals. Repertoires were generated with immunoSEQ multiplex PCR, while TCRdb's copy carries only in-frame clones and drops some. The table includes about 1.1 million clones, about 84% detected once. The sample comprised memory CD4+ T cells from PBMCs. Documented subset: CD45RA-negative fraction. The receptors were sampled from a man between 18 and 35 years old in good health. Some clones in this sample may be carry-over from other donors' samples.

The chain combines TRBV7-9 with TRBJ1-5; D unclear. This CDR3 has 15 amino acids. Per the germline V gene, CDR1 is SEHNR and CDR2 is FQNEAQ (reference sequence). V lost 0 bases to trimming and J lost 9 bases, with 15 bases between them. The CDR3 sequence is CASSLAGQVEAPQHF. The CDR3 DNA sequence: TGTGCCAGCAGCTTAGCAGGCCAGGTCGAGGCGCCCCAGCATTTT.

The sample holds one count of this clone. This chain joins TRBV9 and TRBJ1-2; TRBD1 is a possible D gene (6 bases). This CDR3 region has 16 residues. The V end was cut by 3 bases, the J end by 7 bases, with 22 bases between. Germline-derived CDR1 and CDR2 are SGDLS and YYNGEE. CDR3 sequence: CASSAGGGAVAGGYTF. The CDR3 nucleotides are TGTGCCAGCAGCGCCGGTGGGGGGGCAGTTGCTGGTGGCTACACCTTC.

The chain uses TRBV7-2 and TRBJ1-2; possibly TRBD1 for D (5 bases). V was shortened by 4 bases and J by 5 bases, with 14 bases between the two germline ends. This CDR3 is built from 14 residues. CDR1 and CDR2 from the germline V gene are SGHTA and FQGNSA. The CDR3 sequence: CASSSHRSLYGYTF. CDR3 coding DNA: TGTGCCAGCAGCTCACACAGGAGCTTGTATGGCTACACCTTC.

V usage is TRBV11-3 and J usage is TRBJ2-1; tentatively, D is TRBD2 (6 bases). Germline V gives CDR1 SGHNT, CDR2 YENEEA. The CDR3 contains 15 residues. With 0 bases removed from V and 8 bases from J, the gap between germline ends came to 14 bases. Written as DNA, the CDR3 is TGTGCCAGCAGCTTAGAGGAGGGAAAGGCAGATGAGCAGTTCTTC. The encoded protein is CASSLEEGKADEQFF.

This chain uses TRBV28 with TRBJ1-5; unclear D gene. The CDR3 is made up of 14 amino acids. The V gene lost 0 bases and the J gene lost 7 bases, with 10 bases spanning the gap. Germline V gene lookup returns CDR1 MDHEN and CDR2 SYDVKM. In DNA form, the CDR3 reads TGTGCCAGCAGTTTATGGGCGGTGGGGCAGCCCCAGCATTTT. Amino acids: CASSLWAVGQPQHF. Filled out from reference TRBV28 and TRBJ1-5, the complete variable domain reads DVKVTQSSRYLVKRTGEKVFLECVQDMDHENMFWYRQDPGLGLRLIYFSYDVKMKEKGDIPEGYSVSREKKERFSLILESASTNQTSMYLCASSLWAVGQPQHFGDGTRLSIL.

This clone showed up just once. The V call is TRBV2, the J call TRBJ2-2; 15 bases align to TRBD2. The CDR3 extends over 16 amino acids. V lost 6 bases and J lost 8; bases outside the gene matches: 7. Per germline, CDR1 SNHLY and CDR2 FYNNEI. CDR3 amino acids: CASSGGLAGGKGELFF. CDR3 nucleotides: TGTGCCAGCAGCGGCGGACTAGCGGGAGGGAAAGGGGAGCTGTTTTTT.

V and J are TRBV27 and TRBJ1-2; D not certain. This CDR3 comprises 14 residues. V was shortened by 3 bases and J by 7 bases, with 15 bases between the two germline ends. From germline, CDR1 is MNHEY and CDR2 SMNVEV (reference sequence). CDR3: CASSFLPGSGGYTF. The CDR3, as DNA: TGTGCCAGCAGTTTTCTTCCTGGGTCTGGTGGCTACACCTTC.

The chain has TRBV19 and TRBJ2-4; TRBD1 might be the D (6 bases). Germline CDR1 LNHDA, CDR2 SQIVND (reference sequence). CDR3 size: 15 residues. V lost 7 bases, J lost 0 bases, and 13 bases lay in between. DNA for the CDR3: TGTGCCAGTACGAGCAGGGGCCTAGCCAAAAACATTCAGTACTTC. Its translation is CASTSRGLAKNIQYF. The full variable domain, in which reference TRBV19 and TRBJ2-4 provide the parts outside the CDR3, is DGGITQSPKYLFRKEGQNVTLSCEQNLNHDAMYWYRQDPGQGLRLIYYSQIVNDFQKGDIAEGYSVSREKKESFPLTVTSAQKNPTAFYLCASTSRGLAKNIQYFGAGTRLSVL.

This chain links TRBV29-1 with TRBJ1-4; D is unresolved. Germline V gene data show CDR1 as SQVTM and CDR2 as ANQGSEA. Deletions cut 3 bases from V and 7 bases from J, with 12 bases between. This CDR3 spans 13 amino acids. CDR3 protein: CSVEVTHGEKLFF. The CDR3 DNA reads TGCAGCGTTGAGGTAACGCACGGTGAAAAACTGTTTTTT. Filled out from reference TRBV29-1 and TRBJ1-4, the complete variable domain reads SAVISQKPSRDICQRGTSLTIQCQVDSQVTMMFWYRQQPGQSLTLIATANQGSEATYESGFVIDKFPISRPNLTFSTLTVSNMSPEDSSIYLCSVEVTHGEKLFFGSGTQLSVL.

CDR3 amino acids: CASTIGGGPYEQYF. DNA of the CDR3: TGTGCCAGCACCATAGGGGGAGGGCCCTACGAGCAGTACTTC. The genes are TRBV28 and TRBJ2-7; possibly TRBD2 for D (7 bases). V was cut by 7 bases and J by 2 bases, with 15 bases left in between. The CDR3 consists of 14 residues. Germline values: CDR1 MDHEN, CDR2 SYDVKM. The full variable domain, completed using reference TRBV28 and TRBJ2-7, is DVKVTQSSRYLVKRTGEKVFLECVQDMDHENMFWYRQDPGLGLRLIYFSYDVKMKEKGDIPEGYSVSREKKERFSLILESASTNQTSMYLCASTIGGGPYEQYFGPGTRLTVT.

The V and J genes are TRBV29-1 and TRBJ1-2, with D perhaps TRBD1 (5 bases). Between the trimmed V and J ends, which lost 1 base and 5 bases, there was a span of 14 bases. Germline CDR1 SQVTM, CDR2 ANQGSEA. The CDR3 has 14 residues. The CDR3: CSVEGRESLYGYTF. The CDR3 bases are TGCAGCGTTGAAGGCAGGGAATCCCTTTATGGCTACACCTTC.

V is TRBV27 and J is TRBJ2-1, with D tentatively TRBD1 or TRBD2 (5 bases each). This CDR3 comprises 16 residues. Trimming took off 10 bases at V and 0 bases at J, with 19 bases between the two ends. The V gene's germline CDR1 is MNHEY and CDR2 SMNVEV (reference sequence). The CDR3 loop is CAIGRDRGSSYNEQFF. The DNA for the CDR3 is TGTGCCATCGGTCGGGACCGGGGAAGCTCCTACAATGAGCAGTTCTTC.

J is TRBJ2-5 and V is TRBV10-3; TRBD2 is a possible D gene (6 bases). Trimming shortened V by 3 bases and J by 4 bases, and 18 bases separated the two germline ends. CDR1 and CDR2 from the germline V gene are ENHRY and SYGVKD. CDR3 length: 16 residues. CDR3 protein: CAISDAGLGFGETQYF. DNA of the CDR3: TGTGCCATCAGTGATGCGGGACTTGGATTTGGAGAGACCCAGTACTTC.

The gene calls are TRBV25-1 and TRBJ2-7; TRBD2 might be the D (6 bases). The V gene's germline CDR1 is MGHDK and CDR2 SYGVNS. The CDR3 extends over 15 amino acids. The germline V and J ends were trimmed by 6 bases and 0 bases, with 15 bases remaining between them. The CDR3 sequence is CASSLGGLSSYEQYF. For the CDR3, the DNA is TGTGCCAGCAGCCTCGGGGGACTGAGCTCCTACGAGCAGTACTTC.

The rearrangement uses TRBV27 and TRBJ1-5; D remains ambiguous. The CDR3 covers 14 residues. V lost 2 bases to trimming and J lost 5 bases, with 10 bases between them. Germline V gives CDR1 MNHEY, CDR2 SMNVEV (reference sequence). This CDR3 is CASSLGLGYQPQHF. In nucleotides, the CDR3 is TGTGCCAGCAGTTTAGGGTTAGGGTATCAGCCCCAGCATTTT.

The V and J genes are TRBV11-3 and TRBJ2-7; D call uncertain. V was shortened by 4 bases and J by 0 bases, with 7 bases between the two germline ends. The CDR3 is 13 residues long. Germline assignment: CDR1 SGHNT and CDR2 YENEEA. CDR3 amino acids: CASSSASSYEQYF. The DNA of the CDR3 is TGTGCCAGCAGCTCAGCTAGCTCCTACGAGCAGTACTTC. The whole variable domain, remainder taken from reference TRBV11-3 and TRBJ2-7, is EAGVVQSPRYKIIEKKQPVAFWCNPISGHNTLYWYLQNLGQGPELLIRYENEEAVDDSQLPKDRFSAERLKGVDSTLKIQPAELGDSAVYLCASSSASSYEQYFGPGTRLTVT.